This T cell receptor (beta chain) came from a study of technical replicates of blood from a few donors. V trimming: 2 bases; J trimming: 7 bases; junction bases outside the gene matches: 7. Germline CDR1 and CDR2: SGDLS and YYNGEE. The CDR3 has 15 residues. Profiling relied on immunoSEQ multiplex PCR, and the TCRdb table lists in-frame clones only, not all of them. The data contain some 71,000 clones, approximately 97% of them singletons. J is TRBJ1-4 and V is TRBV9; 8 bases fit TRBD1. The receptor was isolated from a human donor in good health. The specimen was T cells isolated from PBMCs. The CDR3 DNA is TGTGCCAGCAGCGTCTCAGGGGGCTTAGTTGAAAAACTGTTTTTT. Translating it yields CASSVSGGLVEKLFF. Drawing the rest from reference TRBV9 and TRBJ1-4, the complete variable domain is DSGVTQTPKHLITATGQRVTLRCSPRSGDLSVYWYQQSLDQGLQFLIQYYNGEERAKGNILERFSAQQFPDLHSELNLSSLELGDSALYFCASSVSGGLVEKLFFGSGTQLSVL.